The clone carrying this T cell receptor beta chain showed up just a few times. Its cognate antigen is unknown. Germline CDR1 reads KGHSH; CDR2 reads LQKENI. V lost 3 bases to trimming and J lost 8 bases, with 10 bases between them. The CDR3 totals 13 residues. The data stem from a study of graft-versus-host responses after intestinal transplantation. Study summary: Each patient got anti-thymocyte globulin induction, then tacrolimus and steroids for roughly 3 years. Study-wide results and limits: The presence of high graft-versus-host to host-versus-graft clonal ratios in allografts characterized patients with graft-donor T cell macrochimerism.

Profiling relied on immunoSEQ multiplex PCR, and the TCRdb table lists in-frame clones only, not all of them. The data hold under 45,000 clones, with approximately 95% observed a single time. The specimen comprised unstimulated CD4+ T cells sorted from spleen or lymph node cells, sampled before transplant. This receptor was identified in a human donor who was the organ donor for an intestinal transplant. The gene calls are TRBV18 and TRBJ1-4; the D gene is possibly TRBD1 (5 bases). DNA of the CDR3: TGTGCCAGCTCACCTCGGGGGAACGAAAAACTGTTTTTT. Translation gives CASSPRGNEKLFF.